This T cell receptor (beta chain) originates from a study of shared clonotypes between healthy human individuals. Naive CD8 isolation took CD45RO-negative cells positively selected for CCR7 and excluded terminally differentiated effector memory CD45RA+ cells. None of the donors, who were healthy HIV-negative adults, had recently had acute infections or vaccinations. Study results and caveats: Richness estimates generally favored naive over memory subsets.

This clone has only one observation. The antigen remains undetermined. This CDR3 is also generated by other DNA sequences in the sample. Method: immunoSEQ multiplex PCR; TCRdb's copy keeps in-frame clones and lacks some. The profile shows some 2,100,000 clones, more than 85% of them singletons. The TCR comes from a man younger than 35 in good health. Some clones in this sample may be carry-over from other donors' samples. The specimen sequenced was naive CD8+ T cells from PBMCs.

This CDR3 is CASSLVGNEQFF. The CDR3 DNA is TGTGCCAGCAGCTTAGTTGGCAATGAGCAGTTCTTC. The chain is built from TRBV7-3 and TRBJ2-1; no clear D gene. CDR1 is SGHTA and CDR2 is FQGTGA in the germline V gene. V was trimmed by 2 bases and J by 6 bases, leaving 5 bases between them. This CDR3 region has 12 residues.